A selection of T cell receptor beta chains follows, all from one sample in a study of blood T cell repertoires in COVID-19. The protocol was immunoSEQ multiplex PCR, while the TCRdb copy is restricted to in-frame clones and leaves out a portion. The repertoire consists of approximately 25,000 clones, with around 72% occurring once and the leading ten covering 43%. Input material: peripheral blood. The receptor set was obtained from an elderly woman with acute or convalescent COVID-19. Both conserved end residues are trimmed from each CDR3. The D gene is left open where the match is weak. Clone size is given for some rows only: seen once, a few or many times, or a class if the clone is expanded.

v_gene: TRBV7-9
d_gene: -
j_gene: TRBJ1-3
abundance: -
CDR3aa: ASSFPPTDRFGNTIY

v_gene: TRBV29-1
d_gene: -
j_gene: TRBJ2-3
abundance: once
CDR3aa: SVEGGVTDTQY

v_gene: TRBV19
d_gene: TRBD1
j_gene: TRBJ2-7
abundance: -
CDR3aa: ASSPLGQGADEQY

v_gene: TRBV15
d_gene: TRBD1
j_gene: TRBJ1-4
abundance: -
CDR3aa: ATSKDRGEKLF

v_gene: TRBV7-2
d_gene: -
j_gene: TRBJ1-6
abundance: -
CDR3aa: ASSAPPPGASPLH

v_gene: TRBV7-2
d_gene: TRBD1
j_gene: TRBJ2-3
abundance: -
CDR3aa: ASSLTGTGGTDTQY

v_gene: TRBV7-3
d_gene: TRBD1
j_gene: TRBJ1-2
abundance: -
CDR3aa: ASSRGEEGAGGYT

v_gene: TRBV5-1
d_gene: -
j_gene: TRBJ2-2
abundance: -
CDR3aa: ASSLGETGELF

v_gene: TRBV12-3/TRBV12-4
d_gene: -
j_gene: TRBJ2-1
abundance: once
CDR3aa: ASSPQGPEQF

v_gene: TRBV29-1
d_gene: -
j_gene: TRBJ2-7
abundance: -
CDR3aa: SVEEDTTYEQY

v_gene: TRBV5-4
d_gene: TRBD1
j_gene: TRBJ2-3
abundance: -
CDR3aa: ASRTGTDTQY

v_gene: TRBV7-6
d_gene: -
j_gene: TRBJ2-4
abundance: -
CDR3aa: ASSFQPGVLTRIAKNIQY

v_gene: TRBV24-1
d_gene: TRBD1
j_gene: TRBJ1-1
abundance: -
CDR3aa: ATRRGDRERNMNTEAF

v_gene: TRBV18
d_gene: -
j_gene: TRBJ2-7
abundance: -
CDR3aa: ASSVTDSYEQY

v_gene: TRBV19
d_gene: TRBD1
j_gene: TRBJ1-2
abundance: -
CDR3aa: ASSGTGGNYGYT

v_gene: TRBV5-1
d_gene: TRBD2
j_gene: TRBJ2-6
abundance: -
CDR3aa: ASSFLTSARYSGANVLT

v_gene: TRBV6-2/TRBV6-3
d_gene: TRBD1
j_gene: TRBJ1-5
abundance: -
CDR3aa: ASSHRQGRQPQH

v_gene: TRBV19
d_gene: -
j_gene: TRBJ1-1
abundance: -
CDR3aa: ATKTENTEAF

v_gene: TRBV6-1
d_gene: -
j_gene: TRBJ1-4
abundance: once
CDR3aa: ASSWGTYEKLF

v_gene: TRBV29-1
d_gene: TRBD1
j_gene: TRBJ1-1
abundance: few
CDR3aa: SGRQGENTEAF

v_gene: TRBV6-6
d_gene: TRBD2
j_gene: TRBJ2-1
abundance: -
CDR3aa: ASTPGTKQF

v_gene: TRBV7-2
d_gene: -
j_gene: TRBJ1-1
abundance: few
CDR3aa: ASSPGPGYTEAF

v_gene: TRBV6-9
d_gene: -
j_gene: TRBJ1-5
abundance: few
CDR3aa: AGQGRGGYCQPQH

v_gene: TRBV29-1
d_gene: TRBD1
j_gene: TRBJ1-4
abundance: -
CDR3aa: SVEVAAGGGKLF

v_gene: TRBV19
d_gene: -
j_gene: TRBJ2-7
abundance: -
CDR3aa: ASSIAQGSYEQY

v_gene: TRBV6-5
d_gene: TRBD2
j_gene: TRBJ2-7
abundance: -
CDR3aa: ASSWGLGAYEQY

v_gene: TRBV7-2
d_gene: TRBD1
j_gene: TRBJ1-5
abundance: -
CDR3aa: ASSSSPDRVVQPQH

v_gene: TRBV7-2
d_gene: TRBD1
j_gene: TRBJ2-1
abundance: -
CDR3aa: ASSGQGFGQF

v_gene: TRBV5-1
d_gene: TRBD1
j_gene: TRBJ1-2
abundance: many
CDR3aa: ASSPSPRQGQDGYT

v_gene: TRBV7-2
d_gene: TRBD1
j_gene: TRBJ1-2
abundance: -
CDR3aa: ASSLGRGPALYGYT

v_gene: TRBV12-5
d_gene: -
j_gene: TRBJ1-1
abundance: once
CDR3aa: ASGWSQTEAF

v_gene: TRBV3-1/TRBV3-2
d_gene: -
j_gene: TRBJ2-7
abundance: -
CDR3aa: ASSQVGLANDEQY

v_gene: TRBV6-5
d_gene: TRBD1
j_gene: TRBJ2-7
abundance: -
CDR3aa: ASSYMGQGREQY

v_gene: TRBV12-5
d_gene: TRBD2
j_gene: TRBJ2-1
abundance: -
CDR3aa: ASGLSGGAAF

v_gene: TRBV19
d_gene: TRBD1
j_gene: TRBJ2-7
abundance: -
CDR3aa: ASSLPGQGHYEQY